One TCR beta chain is described in this entry. Its target is unknown. The record originates from a study of cytomegalovirus exposure and HLA in healthy donors. Points from the study as a whole: Subsequent analysis of the approximately 120 validation repertoires found a tendency for first-cohort TCR clusters to co-occur. With high specificity and sensitivity, the classifier reportedly diagnosed cytomegalovirus status.

V was clipped by 1 base and J by 8 bases, with 18 bases between them. This CDR3 is 15 amino acids long. In germline, CDR1 is GTSNPN, CDR2 SVGIG (reference sequence). Assay: immunoSEQ multiplex PCR; the TCRdb copy retains only in-frame clones and omits some. The repertoire holds tens of thousands of clones, approximately 97% seen once, with 1.5% to 2% in the top ten. Sample: PBMCs. The source of this sequence is a woman aged 18-29 years in good health and CMV-seropositive. The V and J genes are TRBV30 and TRBJ2-1; possible D gene TRBD1, 6 bases. Here the CDR3 DNA reads TGTGCCTGGAGTGACAGGGTATTCATCGGTTATGAGCAGTTCTTC. This gives the protein CAWSDRVFIGYEQFF. Complete variable domain (other parts from reference TRBV30 and TRBJ2-1): SQTIHQWPATLVQPVGSPLSLECTVEGTSNPNLYWYRQAAGRGLQLLFYSVGIGQISSEVPQNLSASRPQDRQFILSSKKLLLSDSGFYLCAWSDRVFIGYEQFFGPGTRLTVL.